This T cell receptor beta chain was captured in a study of T cell clonotyping in hematopoietic cell transplantation. Notes on the study in general: Pathologically expanded recipient clonotypes increased progressively from day 30 to day 180 as diversity fell.

Here immunoSEQ multiplex PCR was the method, and the copy in TCRdb shows in-frame clones only, minus some. Counted here are roughly 9,000 clones, around 85% occurring once; the ten biggest clones make up roughly 30%. The CDR3 consists of 14 residues. Germline V gene lookup returns CDR1 SNHLY and CDR2 FYNNEI. The J segment lost 3 bases and the V segment lost 8 bases, leaving 3 bases of the junction unmatched. Remarks on this clone: The antigen is undetermined.

Sequenced here: PBMCs, sampled 180 days after allogeneic stem cell transplant. This TCR was sampled from a female patient aged 30 to 45 who had an allogeneic stem cell transplant, so the T cells may come from the graft donor. Some clones in this sample may be carry-over from other donors' samples. The rearrangement uses TRBV2 and TRBJ2-3; TRBD2 agrees at 12 bases. The chain's CDR3 is CASALAGGTDTQYF. The CDR3 DNA reads as TGTGCCAGCGCACTAGCGGGGGGAACAGATACGCAGTATTTT.